The rows below give T cell receptor beta chains drawn from one sample of a study of naive and memory T cell subsets. TCRdb re-called the UMI-ligation and nested PCR reads through MiXCR, storing one row per CDR3 protein. The sample gives 95,000 to 150,000 distinct CDR3 sequences, about 36% of which show up once; 0.75% to 1% is in the top ten. Sequencing used central memory CD4+ T cells from blood. The receptor set was obtained from a human donor in good health. The conserved cysteine and the conserved F or W are not part of the CDR3 here.

J gene | V gene | CDR3 protein
TRBJ2-5 | TRBV28 | ASSEALAQRDQY
TRBJ2-7 | TRBV6-5 | ASSYSPVGYEQY
TRBJ2-7 | TRBV20-1 | SARDRRSTPYEQY
TRBJ2-3 | TRBV5-6 | ASSLGTGRPDTQY
TRBJ1-5 | TRBV27 | ASSPANIAQGLYNQPQH
TRBJ1-4 | TRBV20-1 | SVPGQGHEKLF
TRBJ2-3 | TRBV6-5 | ASSSVGRPDTQY
TRBJ2-1 | TRBV14 | ASSPLTPSSYNEQF
TRBJ2-7 | TRBV20-1 | SARGSRAYEQY
TRBJ2-2 | TRBV29-1 | SVIRQGNTGELF
TRBJ1-6 | TRBV5-1 | ASSLGDSDNSPLH
TRBJ1-2 | TRBV6-1 | ASSERTGGKEGYT
TRBJ2-3 | TRBV2 | ASLGYIDTQY
TRBJ2-1 | TRBV6-2/TRBV6-3 | ASSKWTGNLYYNEQF
TRBJ2-5 | TRBV24-1 | ATSDPGDQETQY
TRBJ2-5 | TRBV7-2 | ASSLARGAQETQY
TRBJ2-2 | TRBV3-1 | ASTASGQGNTGELF
TRBJ2-7 | TRBV5-1 | ASSPMGRATYEQY
TRBJ1-4 | TRBV7-2 | ASSLLREKLF
TRBJ1-5 | TRBV19 | ASSMGSGGVSKPQH
TRBJ2-3 | TRBV6-1 | ASRSIAFTDTQY
TRBJ2-5 | TRBV7-2 | ASSVKGTGMGETQY
TRBJ2-1 | TRBV20-1 | SARTSGISYNEQF
TRBJ2-1 | TRBV11-3 | ASSLMGGLQF
TRBJ2-2 | TRBV4-3 | ASSQDSLGGTGELF
TRBJ2-7 | TRBV4-1 | ASSLFGGTSHEQY
TRBJ2-7 | TRBV10-3 | AIWGGGRSGEQY
TRBJ2-6 | TRBV6-5 | ASSQLTGGTGANVLT
TRBJ1-1 | TRBV18 | ASSPRRGDTEAF
TRBJ2-5 | TRBV6-5 | ASSRTGKETQY
TRBJ2-5 | TRBV10-3 | AISGSWGYQETQY
TRBJ2-1 | TRBV3-1 | ASLRTSVPNEQF
TRBJ2-7 | TRBV6-1 | ASRPGTRSYEQY
TRBJ2-1 | TRBV20-1 | SARSPSGRRVGYNEQF
TRBJ2-7 | TRBV6-1 | ASSESPGLFYEQY
TRBJ2-3 | TRBV28 | ASSTPGLAGEEDTQY
TRBJ2-5 | TRBV5-1 | ASSLTGGSQETQY
TRBJ1-5 | TRBV12-3/TRBV12-4 | ASSLRGGAGNQPQH
TRBJ2-7 | TRBV29-1 | SGGLAVGEQY
TRBJ2-7 | TRBV2 | ASSEELLAGDEQY
TRBJ1-6 | TRBV14 | ASSQDGLVNSPLH